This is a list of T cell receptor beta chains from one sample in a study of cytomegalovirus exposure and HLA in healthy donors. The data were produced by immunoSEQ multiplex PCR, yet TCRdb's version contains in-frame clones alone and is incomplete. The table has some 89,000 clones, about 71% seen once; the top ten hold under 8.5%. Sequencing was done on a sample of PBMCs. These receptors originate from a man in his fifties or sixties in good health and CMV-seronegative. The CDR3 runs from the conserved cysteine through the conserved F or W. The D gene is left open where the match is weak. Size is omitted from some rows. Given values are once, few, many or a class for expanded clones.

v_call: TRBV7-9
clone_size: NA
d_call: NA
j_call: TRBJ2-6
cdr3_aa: CASSFSGSGANVLTF
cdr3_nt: TGTGCCAGCAGCTTTTCGGGGTCCGGGGCCAACGTCCTGACTTTC

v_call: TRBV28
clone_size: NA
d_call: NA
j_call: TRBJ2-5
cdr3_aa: CASSFLGETQYF
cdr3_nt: TGTGCCAGCAGTTTCCTCGGAGAGACCCAGTACTTC

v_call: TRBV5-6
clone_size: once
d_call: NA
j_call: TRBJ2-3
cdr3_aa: CASSLGQGYWASTDTQYF
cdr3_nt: TGTGCCAGCAGCTTGGGTCAGGGATACTGGGCTAGCACAGATACGCAGTATTTT

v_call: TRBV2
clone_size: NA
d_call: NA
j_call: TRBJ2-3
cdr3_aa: CASSESSDTQYF
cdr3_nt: TGTGCCAGCAGTGAATCGTCAGATACGCAGTATTTT

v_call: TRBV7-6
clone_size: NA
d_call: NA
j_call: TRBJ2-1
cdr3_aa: CASSLSGEQFF
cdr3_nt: TGTGCCAGCAGCTTATCGGGTGAGCAGTTCTTC

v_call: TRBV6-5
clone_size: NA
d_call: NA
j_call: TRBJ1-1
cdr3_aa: CASSTGGVEAFF
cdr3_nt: TGTGCCAGCAGTACCGGGGGGGTTGAAGCTTTCTTT

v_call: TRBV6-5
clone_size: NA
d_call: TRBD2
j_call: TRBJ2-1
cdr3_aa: CASSYSGLAGGEQFF
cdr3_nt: TGTGCCAGCAGTTACTCGGGACTAGCGGGAGGTGAGCAGTTCTTC

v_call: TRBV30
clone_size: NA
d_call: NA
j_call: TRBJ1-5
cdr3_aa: CAWGTLPNQPQHF
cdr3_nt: TGTGCCTGGGGGACACTTCCGAATCAGCCCCAGCATTTT

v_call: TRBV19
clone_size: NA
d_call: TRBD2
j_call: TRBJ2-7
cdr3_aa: CASSIFSGDSYEQYF
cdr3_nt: TGTGCCAGTAGTATCTTCAGCGGGGACTCCTACGAGCAGTACTTC

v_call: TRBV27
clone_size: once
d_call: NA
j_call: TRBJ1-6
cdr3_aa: CASSLSTKGDSPLHF
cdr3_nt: TGTGCCAGCAGTTTATCGACGAAGGGGGATTCACCCCTCCACTTT

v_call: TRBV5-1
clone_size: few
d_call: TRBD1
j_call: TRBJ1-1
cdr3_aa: CASSSSGTGNTEAFF
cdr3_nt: TGCGCCAGCAGTTCTTCCGGGACAGGGAACACTGAAGCTTTCTTT

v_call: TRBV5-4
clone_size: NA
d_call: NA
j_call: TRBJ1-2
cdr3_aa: CASSTPAVSSGYGYTF
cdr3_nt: TGTGCCAGCAGTACACCAGCTGTCTCAAGCGGCTATGGCTACACCTTC

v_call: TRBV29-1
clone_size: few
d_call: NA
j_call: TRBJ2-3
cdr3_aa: CSVRGASTDTQYF
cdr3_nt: TGCAGCGTACGGGGGGCCAGCACAGATACGCAGTATTTT

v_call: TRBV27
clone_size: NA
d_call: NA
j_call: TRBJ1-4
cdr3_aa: CASSSDSSYEKLFF
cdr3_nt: TGTGCCAGCAGTTCCGACAGCAGCTATGAAAAACTGTTTTTT

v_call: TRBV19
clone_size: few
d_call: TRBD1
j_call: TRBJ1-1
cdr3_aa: CASSISVTGEGAFF
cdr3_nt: TGTGCCAGTAGTATATCGGTGACAGGGGAGGGAGCTTTCTTT

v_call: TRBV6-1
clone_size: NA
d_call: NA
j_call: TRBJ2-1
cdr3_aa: CASLWGPSSYNEQFF
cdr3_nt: TGTGCCAGCCTCTGGGGGCCTAGCTCCTACAATGAGCAGTTCTTC

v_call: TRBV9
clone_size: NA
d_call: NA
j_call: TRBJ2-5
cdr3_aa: CASSEQSMKETQYF
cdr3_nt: TGTGCCAGCAGCGAACAGAGCATGAAGGAGACCCAGTACTTC

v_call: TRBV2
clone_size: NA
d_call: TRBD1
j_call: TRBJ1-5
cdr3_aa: CASSMTGTPQPQHF
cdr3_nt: TGTGCCAGCAGTATGACAGGGACCCCTCAGCCCCAGCATTTT

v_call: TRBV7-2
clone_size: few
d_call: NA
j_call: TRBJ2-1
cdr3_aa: CASSLGSSTYNEQFF
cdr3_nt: TGTGCCAGCAGCTTAGGGTCTAGTACGTACAATGAGCAGTTCTTC

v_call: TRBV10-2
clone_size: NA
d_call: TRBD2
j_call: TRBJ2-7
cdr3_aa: CASRGLSGNIYEQYF
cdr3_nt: TGCGCCAGCAGGGGTCTGAGCGGGAATATCTACGAGCAGTACTTC

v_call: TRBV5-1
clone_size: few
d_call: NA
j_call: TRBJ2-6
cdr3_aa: CASSLDSSGANVLTF
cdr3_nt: TGCGCCAGCAGCTTGGATAGCTCTGGGGCCAACGTCCTGACTTTC

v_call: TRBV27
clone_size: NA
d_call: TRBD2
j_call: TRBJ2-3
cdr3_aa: CASSPRMGTSRQSSTDTQYF
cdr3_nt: TGTGCCAGCAGTCCCCGGATGGGGACTAGCAGACAATCTAGCACAGATACGCAGTATTTT

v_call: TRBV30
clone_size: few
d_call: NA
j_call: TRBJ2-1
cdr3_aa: CAWSSTGYNEQFF
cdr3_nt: TGTGCCTGGAGTTCAACAGGTTACAATGAGCAGTTCTTC

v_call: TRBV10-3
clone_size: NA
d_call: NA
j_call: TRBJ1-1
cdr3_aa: CAISESKGVGDEAFF
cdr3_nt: TGTGCCATCAGTGAGTCGAAGGGGGTGGGGGACGAAGCTTTCTTT

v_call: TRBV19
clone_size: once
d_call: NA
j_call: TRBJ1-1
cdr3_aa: CASSVQGNTEAFF
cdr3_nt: TGTGCCAGTAGTGTGCAGGGCAACACTGAAGCTTTCTTT

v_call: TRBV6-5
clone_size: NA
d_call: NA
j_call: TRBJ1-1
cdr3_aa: CASRSAGTLNTEAFF
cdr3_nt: TGTGCCAGCAGATCCGCCGGGACACTGAACACTGAAGCTTTCTTT

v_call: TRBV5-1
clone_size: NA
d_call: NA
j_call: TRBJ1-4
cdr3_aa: CASSLTSVVKPNEKLFF
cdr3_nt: TGCGCCAGCAGCTTAACCTCGGTGGTTAAGCCTAATGAAAAACTGTTTTTT

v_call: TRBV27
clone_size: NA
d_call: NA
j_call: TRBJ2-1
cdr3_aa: CASSTLKDSFSYNEQFF
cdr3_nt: TGTGCCAGCAGTACCCTTAAGGACAGCTTCTCCTACAATGAGCAGTTCTTC

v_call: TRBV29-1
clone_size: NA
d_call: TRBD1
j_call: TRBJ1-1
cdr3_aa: CSVEFQGAAEAFF
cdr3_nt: TGCAGCGTTGAATTCCAGGGGGCGGCTGAAGCTTTCTTT

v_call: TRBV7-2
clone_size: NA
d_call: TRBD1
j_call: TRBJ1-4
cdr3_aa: CASSPGTGQKLFF
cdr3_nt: TGTGCCAGCAGCCCAGGGACAGGGCAAAAACTGTTTTTT

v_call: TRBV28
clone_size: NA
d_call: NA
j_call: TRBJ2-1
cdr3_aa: CASGSGPHEQFF
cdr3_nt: TGTGCCAGCGGCTCAGGTCCCCATGAGCAGTTCTTC

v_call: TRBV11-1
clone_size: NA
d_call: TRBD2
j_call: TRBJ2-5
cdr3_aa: CASSPGTSREETQYF
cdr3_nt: TGTGCCAGCAGCCCCGGGACTAGCCGTGAGGAGACCCAGTACTTC

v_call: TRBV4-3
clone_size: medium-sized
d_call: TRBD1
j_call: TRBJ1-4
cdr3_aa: CASSQEPGTGGEKLFF
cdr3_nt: TGCGCCAGCAGCCAAGAGCCCGGGACAGGGGGCGAAAAACTGTTTTTT

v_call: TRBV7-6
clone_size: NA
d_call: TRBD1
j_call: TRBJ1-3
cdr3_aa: CASSLAGGYPGNTIYF
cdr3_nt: TGTGCCAGCAGCTTAGCAGGGGGCTACCCTGGAAACACCATATATTTT

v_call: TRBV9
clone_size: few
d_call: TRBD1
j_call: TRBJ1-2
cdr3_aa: CASSVAGGYGYTF
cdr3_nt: TGTGCCAGCAGCGTAGCAGGGGGCTATGGCTACACCTTC

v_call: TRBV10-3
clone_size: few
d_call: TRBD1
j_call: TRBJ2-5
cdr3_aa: CAIRIGQGGQETQYF
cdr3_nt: TGTGCCATCAGGATCGGACAGGGGGGACAAGAGACCCAGTACTTC

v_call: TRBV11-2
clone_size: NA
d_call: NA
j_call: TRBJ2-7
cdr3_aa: CASSSLRRGYEQYF
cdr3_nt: TGTGCCAGCAGCTCCTTGAGGCGGGGTTACGAGCAGTACTTC

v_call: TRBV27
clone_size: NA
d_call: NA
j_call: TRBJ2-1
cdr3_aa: CASSFRIANEQFF
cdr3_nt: TGTGCCAGCAGTTTTAGGATAGCCAATGAGCAGTTCTTC

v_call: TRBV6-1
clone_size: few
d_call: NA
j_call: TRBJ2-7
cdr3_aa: CASIPTGEVYEQYF
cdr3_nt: TGTGCCAGCATTCCGACAGGCGAAGTCTACGAGCAGTACTTC

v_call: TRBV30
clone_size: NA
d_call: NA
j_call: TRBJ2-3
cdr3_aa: CAWSGLGYSTDTQYF
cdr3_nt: TGTGCCTGGAGCGGCCTGGGCTACAGCACAGATACGCAGTATTTT

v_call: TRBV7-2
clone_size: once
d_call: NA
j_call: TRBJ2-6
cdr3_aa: CASRSRGGGANVLTF
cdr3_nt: TGTGCCAGCAGGTCACGGGGTGGTGGGGCCAACGTCCTGACTTTC

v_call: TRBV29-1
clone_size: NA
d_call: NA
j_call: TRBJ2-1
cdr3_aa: CSVEEGQGGGNEQFF
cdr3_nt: TGCAGCGTTGAAGAGGGTCAGGGTGGCGGCAATGAGCAGTTCTTC

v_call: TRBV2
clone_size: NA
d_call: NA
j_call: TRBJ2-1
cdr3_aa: CASSGGDSYNEQFF
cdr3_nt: TGTGCCAGCAGTGGAGGAGACTCCTACAATGAGCAGTTCTTC

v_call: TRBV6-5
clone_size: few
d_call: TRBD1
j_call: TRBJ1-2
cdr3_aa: CASSSGTGSIGYTF
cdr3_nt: TGTGCCAGCAGTTCCGGGACAGGGTCTATTGGCTACACCTTC

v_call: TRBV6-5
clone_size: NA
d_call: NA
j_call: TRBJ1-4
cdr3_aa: CASSYSTSNEKLFF
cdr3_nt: TGTGCCAGCAGTTACTCAACTTCAAATGAAAAACTGTTTTTT

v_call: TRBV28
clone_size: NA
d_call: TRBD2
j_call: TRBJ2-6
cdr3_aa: CASTVGGAESGANVLTF
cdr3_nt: TGTGCCAGCACCGTCGGGGGGGCAGAGTCTGGGGCCAACGTCCTGACTTTC

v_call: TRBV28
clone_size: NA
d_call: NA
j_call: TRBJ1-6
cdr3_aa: CASITGISSSPLHF
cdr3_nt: TGTGCCAGCATTACAGGGATTTCGAGTTCACCCCTCCACTTT

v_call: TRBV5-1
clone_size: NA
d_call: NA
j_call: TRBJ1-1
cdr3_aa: CASRTGPYPGAEAFF
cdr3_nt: TGCGCCAGCAGGACAGGACCCTACCCAGGGGCTGAAGCTTTCTTT

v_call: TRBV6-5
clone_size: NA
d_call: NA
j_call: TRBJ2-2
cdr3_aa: CASSWGLAVNTGELFF
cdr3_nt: TGTGCCAGCAGTTGGGGGCTAGCGGTGAACACCGGGGAGCTGTTTTTT

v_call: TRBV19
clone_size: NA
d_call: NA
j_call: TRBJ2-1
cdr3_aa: CASSIAPAAEQFF
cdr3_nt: TGTGCCAGTAGTATAGCGCCGGCGGCGGAGCAGTTCTTC

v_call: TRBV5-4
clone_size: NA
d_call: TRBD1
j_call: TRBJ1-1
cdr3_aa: CASSDPGQGANEAFF
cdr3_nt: TGTGCCAGCAGCGATCCGGGACAGGGGGCCAATGAAGCTTTCTTT

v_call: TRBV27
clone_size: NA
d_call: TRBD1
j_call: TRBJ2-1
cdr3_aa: CASSFRTGSYNEQFF
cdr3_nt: TGTGCCAGCAGTTTCAGGACAGGCTCCTACAATGAGCAGTTCTTC

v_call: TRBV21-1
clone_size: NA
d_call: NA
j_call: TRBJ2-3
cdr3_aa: CASSKDLTCGSPTDTQYF
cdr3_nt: TGTGCCAGCAGCAAAGACCTGACATGTGGCAGTCCCACAGATACGCAGTATTTT

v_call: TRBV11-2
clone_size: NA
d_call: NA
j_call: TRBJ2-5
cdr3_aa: CASSSQAAQYF
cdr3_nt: TGTGCCAGCAGCTCACAAGCGGCCCAGTACTTC

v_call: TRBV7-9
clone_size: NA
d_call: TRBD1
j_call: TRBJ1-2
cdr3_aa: CASSFLQGDGYTF
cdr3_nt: TGTGCCAGCAGCTTTTTACAGGGGGATGGCTACACCTTC